The clone carrying this T cell receptor (beta chain) was found a few times. In germline, CDR1 is SGDLS, CDR2 YYNGEE. Trimming removed 5 bases from V and 4 bases from J, with 15 bases in between. The CDR3 totals 14 residues. Profiling relied on immunoSEQ multiplex PCR, and the TCRdb table lists in-frame clones only, not all of them. The sample consists of tens of thousands of clones, approximately 93% of them appearing once. This sample was included in a study of T cell changes during pregnancy in multiple sclerosis. This sequence was found in a female donor with multiple sclerosis, enrolled in a pregnancy study. The source was CD8+ T cells from peripheral blood mononuclear cells, collected in the second trimester of pregnancy. The chain employs TRBV9 and TRBJ1-2; D is ambiguous. This CDR3 reads CASSAGDGGYGYTF. The CDR3 nucleotides are TGTGCCAGCAGTGCTGGAGATGGAGGCTATGGCTACACCTTC.